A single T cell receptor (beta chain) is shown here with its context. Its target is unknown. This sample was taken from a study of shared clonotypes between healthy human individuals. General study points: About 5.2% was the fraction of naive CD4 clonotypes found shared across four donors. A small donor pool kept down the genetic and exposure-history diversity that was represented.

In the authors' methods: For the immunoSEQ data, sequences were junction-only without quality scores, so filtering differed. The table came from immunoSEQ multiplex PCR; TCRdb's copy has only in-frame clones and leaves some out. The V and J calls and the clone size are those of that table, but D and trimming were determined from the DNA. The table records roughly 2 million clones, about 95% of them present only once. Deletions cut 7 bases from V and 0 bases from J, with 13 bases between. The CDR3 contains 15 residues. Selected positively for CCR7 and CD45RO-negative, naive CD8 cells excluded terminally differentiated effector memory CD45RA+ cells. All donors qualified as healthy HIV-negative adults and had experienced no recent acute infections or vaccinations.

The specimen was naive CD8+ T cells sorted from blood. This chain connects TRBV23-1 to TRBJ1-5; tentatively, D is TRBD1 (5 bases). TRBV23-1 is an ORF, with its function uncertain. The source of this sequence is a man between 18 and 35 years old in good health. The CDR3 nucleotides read TGCGCCAGCAATCGGGGCTGCCTTAGCAATCAGCCCCAGCATTTT. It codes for CASNRGCLSNQPQHF.